The table lists the clone carrying this T cell receptor (beta chain) with a few counts. What it recognizes is unknown. The sample belongs to a study of shared clonotypes between healthy human individuals. Study-level points and caveats: What limited the represented genetic and exposure-history diversity was the small number of donors. Non-shared clonotypes had lower generation probabilities than clonotypes shared by all four sorted-subset donors. The study found roughly 5.3% of naive CD4 clonotypes shared across four donors. Memory subsets generally showed lower estimated richness than naive subsets.

The method was immunoSEQ multiplex PCR; TCRdb's version includes in-frame clones alone and lacks a portion of them. The data hold roughly 300,000 clones, with around four fifths observed a single time. Sequenced input: memory CD4+ T cells sorted from blood. The subset is: CD45RA-negative fraction. This receptor was obtained from a young man in good health.

The CDR3 DNA follows: TGTGCCAGCAGCTTAGGACCCTCGGGGTCTGGCTACACCTTC. It specifies CASSLGPSGSGYTF. The chain employs TRBV7-6 and TRBJ1-2; unclear D gene. V was clipped by 1 base and J by 7 bases, with 13 bases between them. The germline CDR1 and CDR2 sequences are SGHVS and FNYEAQ. This CDR3 region has 14 residues.